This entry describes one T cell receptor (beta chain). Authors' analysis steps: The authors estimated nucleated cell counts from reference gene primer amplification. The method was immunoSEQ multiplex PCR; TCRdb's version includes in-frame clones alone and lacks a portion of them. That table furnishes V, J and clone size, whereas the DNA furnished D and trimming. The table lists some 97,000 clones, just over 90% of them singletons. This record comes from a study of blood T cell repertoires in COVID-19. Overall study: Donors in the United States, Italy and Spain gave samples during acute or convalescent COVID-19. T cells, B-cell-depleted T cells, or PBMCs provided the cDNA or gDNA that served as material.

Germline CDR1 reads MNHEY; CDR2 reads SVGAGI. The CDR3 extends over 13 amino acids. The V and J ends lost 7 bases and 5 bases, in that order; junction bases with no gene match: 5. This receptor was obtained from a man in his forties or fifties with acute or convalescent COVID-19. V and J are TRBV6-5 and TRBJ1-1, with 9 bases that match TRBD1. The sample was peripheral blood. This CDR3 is CASKDRGRTEAFF. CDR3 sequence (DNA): TGTGCCAGCAAAGACAGGGGGAGAACTGAAGCTTTCTTT.